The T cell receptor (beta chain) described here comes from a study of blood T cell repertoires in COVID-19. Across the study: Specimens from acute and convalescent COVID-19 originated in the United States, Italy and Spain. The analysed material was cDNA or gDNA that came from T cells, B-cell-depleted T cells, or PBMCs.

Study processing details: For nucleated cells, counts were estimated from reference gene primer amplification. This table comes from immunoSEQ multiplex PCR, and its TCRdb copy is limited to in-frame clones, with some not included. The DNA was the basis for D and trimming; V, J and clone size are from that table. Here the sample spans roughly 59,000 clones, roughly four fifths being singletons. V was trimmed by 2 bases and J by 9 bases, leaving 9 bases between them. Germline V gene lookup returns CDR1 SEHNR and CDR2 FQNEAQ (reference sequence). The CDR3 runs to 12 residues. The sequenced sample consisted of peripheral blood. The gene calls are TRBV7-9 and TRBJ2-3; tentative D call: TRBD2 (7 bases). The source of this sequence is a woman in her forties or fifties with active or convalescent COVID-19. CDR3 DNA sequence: TGTGCCAGCAGCTTAAGGGGGGGCACGCAGTATTTT. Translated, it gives CASSLRGGTQYF.